This TCR beta chain was captured in a study of early T cells in non-severe SARS-CoV-2 infection. Remarks on this clonotype: As yet, its antigen is unknown.

Findings and limits, study-wide: Sequences matched to VDJdb favored anti-spike CD8 responses, while private and CD4 specificities were missed.

Unique molecular identifiers were added to individual cDNA molecules. TCRdb reanalysed the 5' RACE reads using MiXCR and keeps one entry per CDR3 protein. The table has tens of thousands of distinct CDR3 sequences, around 6% seen once; the top ten hold roughly 7%. V was clipped by 1 base and J by 2 bases; unmatched bases: 4. CDR3 length: 16 residues. Germline V gene sequence: CDR1 MGHRA, CDR2 YSYEKL. The chain has TRBV4-1 and TRBJ1-3; 8 nucleotides match TRBD1. The sequence derives from an adult who was a healthcare worker with PCR-confirmed SARS-CoV-2 infection or an uninfected control (not recorded which). The sample was whole blood. The CDR3 coding sequence is TGCGCCAGCAGCCAAGCAGGGGGCCGGGCTGGAAACACCATATATTTT. Its translation: CASSQAGGRAGNTIYF.